Listed below are T cell receptor beta chains from one sample, sequenced in a study of T cells in narcolepsy. TCRdb's copy holds only in-frame clones and misses some; the assay was immunoSEQ multiplex PCR. The sample carries 25,000 to 35,000 clones, around 87% recorded once. What was sequenced was memory (CD45RA-) CD4+ T cells from blood. These receptors came from a human donor in good health. Both conserved end residues are trimmed from each CDR3.

V gene	CDR3 protein
TRBV12-5	ASGLVLNQLAGPVGLISYNEQF
TRBV2	ASRIDNNEQF
TRBV6-1	ASTAVGIAEQF
TRBV5-4	ASSLGTGGTYEQY
TRBV19	ASSIDREEKLF
TRBV15	ATSKGDQPQH
TRBV11-1	ASRPSRGTGELF
TRBV13	ASSLNLFYEQY
TRBV2	ASSRDFEETQY
TRBV7-8	ASSLYQGSSGNTIY
TRBV28	ASSPNYLSYEQY
TRBV19	ASTSGGGLNTEAF
TRBV5-6	ASSGASRISYEQY
TRBV29-1	SGQITQETQY
TRBV5-5	ASSLVTVGNQPQH
TRBV18	ASSPPSAGGIYEQY
TRBV30	ACHGTSGRETQY
TRBV7-2	ASSSPQGNYGYT
TRBV30	AWSVAGGRQPQH
TRBV28	ASSYGLWYEQY
TRBV6-1	ASKQGATTEAF
TRBV6-1	ASNRGRAAETQY
TRBV7-9	ASSPPLAGATDTQY
TRBV2	ASSESTGNTGELF
TRBV7-3	ASSLTGLPTDTQY
TRBV11-2	ASSLSDRTNTEAF
TRBV11-2	ASSLGQGINQPQH
TRBV30	AWGKGRGLLTRRSYEQY
TRBV7-2	ASSLEGQAGYGYT
TRBV19	ASSMGDRVTQETQY
TRBV19	ASSIDQGSARAF
TRBV5-6	ASSLAGRGQETQY
TRBV10-3	AISEKGGLEETQY
TRBV29-1	SVTGTGGMTNEKLF
TRBV7-3	ASSRTGDRAGELF
TRBV18	ASSRDSYTGELF
TRBV15	ATSRGQREGRDTQY
TRBV29-1	SVALLGRALHGYT
TRBV5-6	ASSLNRLNSPLH
TRBV7-3	ASSLYRPLTQH
TRBV14	ASSPAGAYNEQF
TRBV10-3	AIRGPVTEAF
TRBV6-5	ASRADRGLNQPQH
TRBV7-8	ASSSARRGVQPQH
TRBV12-5	ASGPIRVDEQY
TRBV5-1	ASSSRAELNNEQF
TRBV5-1	ASSLGQGIDYEQY
TRBV28	ASSGRQGPNQPQH
TRBV7-9	ASSPGPPLSYEQY
TRBV6-1	ASSEALGQGGYGYT
TRBV5-1	ASSPTGNYGYT
TRBV13	ASSFTGDVATNEKLF
TRBV7-9	ASSLFGTGGTEAF
TRBV15	ATSRGGGTGVEQY